This T cell receptor (beta chain) was recorded in a study of shared clonotypes between healthy human individuals. The CDR3 contains 12 residues. Germline lookup yields CDR1 LNHDA and CDR2 SQIVND (reference sequence). V was cut by 8 bases and J by 2 bases, with 10 bases left in between. Using immunoSEQ multiplex PCR, the repertoire was profiled, and TCRdb retains in-frame clones only, with some absent. The sample yields around 500,000 clones, over 70% seen once. Material for sequencing was PBMCs. This receptor was obtained from a middle-aged woman in good health. Some clones in this sample may be carry-over from other donors' samples. The chain is built from TRBV19 and TRBJ2-7, with D hard to call. The CDR3, as DNA: TGTGCCAGTCGGGCAGAAACCTACGAGCAGTACTTC. Translated, it gives CASRAETYEQYF.